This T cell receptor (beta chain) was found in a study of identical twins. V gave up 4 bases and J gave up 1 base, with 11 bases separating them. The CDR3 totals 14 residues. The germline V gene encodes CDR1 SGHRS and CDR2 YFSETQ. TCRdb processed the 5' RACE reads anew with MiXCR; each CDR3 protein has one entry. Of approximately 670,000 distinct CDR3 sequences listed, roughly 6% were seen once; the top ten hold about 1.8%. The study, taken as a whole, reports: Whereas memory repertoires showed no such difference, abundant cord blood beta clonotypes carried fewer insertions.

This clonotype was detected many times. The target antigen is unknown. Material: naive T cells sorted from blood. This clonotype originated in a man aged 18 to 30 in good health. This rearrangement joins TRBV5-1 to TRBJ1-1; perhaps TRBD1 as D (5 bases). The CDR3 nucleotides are TGCGCCAGCAGCCCGGGGACGTGGAACACTGAAGCTTTCTTT. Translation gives CASSPGTWNTEAFF.